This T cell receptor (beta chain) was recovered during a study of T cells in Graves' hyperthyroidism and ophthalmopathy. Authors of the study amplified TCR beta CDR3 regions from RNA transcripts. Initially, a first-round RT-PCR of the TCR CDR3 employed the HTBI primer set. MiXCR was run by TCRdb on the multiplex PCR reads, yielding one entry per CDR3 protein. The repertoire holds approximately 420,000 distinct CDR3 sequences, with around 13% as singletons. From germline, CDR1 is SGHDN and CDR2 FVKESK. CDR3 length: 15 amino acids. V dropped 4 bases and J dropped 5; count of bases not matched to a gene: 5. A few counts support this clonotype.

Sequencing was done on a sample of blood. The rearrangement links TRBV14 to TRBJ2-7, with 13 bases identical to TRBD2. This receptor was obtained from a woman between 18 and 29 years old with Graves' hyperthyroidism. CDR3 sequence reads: CASSPTSGRVDEQYF. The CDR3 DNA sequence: TGTGCCAGCAGCCCTACTAGCGGGAGGGTCGACGAGCAGTACTTC.